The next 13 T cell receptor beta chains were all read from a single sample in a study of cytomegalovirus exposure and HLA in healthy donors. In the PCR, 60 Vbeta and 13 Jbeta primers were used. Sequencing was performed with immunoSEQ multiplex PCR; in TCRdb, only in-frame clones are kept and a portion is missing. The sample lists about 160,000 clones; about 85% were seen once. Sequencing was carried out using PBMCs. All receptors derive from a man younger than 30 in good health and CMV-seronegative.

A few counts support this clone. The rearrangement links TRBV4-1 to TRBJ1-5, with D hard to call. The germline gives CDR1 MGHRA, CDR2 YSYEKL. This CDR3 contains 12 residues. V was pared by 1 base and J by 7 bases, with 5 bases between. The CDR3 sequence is CASSQVGQPQHF. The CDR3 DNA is TGCGCCAGCAGCCAAGTCGGGCAGCCCCAGCATTTT.

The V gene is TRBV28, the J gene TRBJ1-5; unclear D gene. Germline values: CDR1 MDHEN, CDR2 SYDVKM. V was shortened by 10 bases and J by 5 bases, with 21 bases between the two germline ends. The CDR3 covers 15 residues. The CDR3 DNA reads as TGTGCCACCAATTTTGAGGGAGACCGGTATCAGCCCCAGCATTTT. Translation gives CATNFEGDRYQPQHF.

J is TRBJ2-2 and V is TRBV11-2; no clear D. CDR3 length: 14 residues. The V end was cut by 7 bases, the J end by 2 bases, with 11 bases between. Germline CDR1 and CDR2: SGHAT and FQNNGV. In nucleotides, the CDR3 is TGTGCCAGCAACCCTAACCACAACACCGGGGAGCTGTTTTTT. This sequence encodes CASNPNHNTGELFF.

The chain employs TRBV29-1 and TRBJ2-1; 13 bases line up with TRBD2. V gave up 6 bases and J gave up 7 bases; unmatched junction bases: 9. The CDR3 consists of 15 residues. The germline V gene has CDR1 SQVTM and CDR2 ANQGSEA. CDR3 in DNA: TGCAGCGTGAGCGGACTAGCGGGGGTCTCTAATGAGCAGTTCTTC. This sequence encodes CSVSGLAGVSNEQFF.

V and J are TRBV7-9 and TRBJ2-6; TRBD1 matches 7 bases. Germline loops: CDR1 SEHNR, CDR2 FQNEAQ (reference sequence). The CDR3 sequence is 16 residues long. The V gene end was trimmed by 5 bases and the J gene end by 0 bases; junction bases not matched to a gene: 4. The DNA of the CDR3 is TGTGCCAGCAGCCCCCGGACAGGCTCTGGGGCCAACGTCCTGACTTTC. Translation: CASSPRTGSGANVLTF.

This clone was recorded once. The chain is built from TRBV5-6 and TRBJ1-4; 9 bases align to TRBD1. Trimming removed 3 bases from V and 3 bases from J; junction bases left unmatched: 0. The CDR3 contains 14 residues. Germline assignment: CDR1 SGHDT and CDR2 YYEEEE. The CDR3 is CASSWTGANEKLFF. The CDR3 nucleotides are TGTGCCAGCAGCTGGACAGGGGCTAATGAAAAACTGTTTTTT.

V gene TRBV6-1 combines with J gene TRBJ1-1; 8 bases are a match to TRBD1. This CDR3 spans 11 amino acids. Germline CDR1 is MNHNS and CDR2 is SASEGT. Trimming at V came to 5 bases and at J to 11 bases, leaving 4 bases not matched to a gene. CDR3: CASSLDRVAFF. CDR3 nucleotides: TGTGCCAGCAGTCTGGACAGGGTGGCTTTCTTT.

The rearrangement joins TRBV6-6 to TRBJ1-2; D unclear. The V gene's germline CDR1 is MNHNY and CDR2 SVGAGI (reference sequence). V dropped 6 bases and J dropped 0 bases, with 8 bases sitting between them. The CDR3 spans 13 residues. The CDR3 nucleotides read TGTGCCAGCAGGAGCGCTTCTAACTATGGCTACACCTTC. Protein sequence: CASRSASNYGYTF.

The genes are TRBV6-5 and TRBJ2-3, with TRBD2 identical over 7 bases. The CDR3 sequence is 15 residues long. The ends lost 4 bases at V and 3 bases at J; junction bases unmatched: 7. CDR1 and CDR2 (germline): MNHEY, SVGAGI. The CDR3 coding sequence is TGTGCCAGCAGTTCCCCTGGGGGGGGGACAGATACGCAGTATTTT. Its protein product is CASSSPGGGTDTQYF.

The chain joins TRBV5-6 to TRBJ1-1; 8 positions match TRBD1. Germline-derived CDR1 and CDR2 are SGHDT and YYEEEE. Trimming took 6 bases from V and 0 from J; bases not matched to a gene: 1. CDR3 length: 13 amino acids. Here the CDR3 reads CASNRGMNTEAFF. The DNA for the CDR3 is TGTGCCAGCAACAGGGGGATGAACACTGAAGCTTTCTTT. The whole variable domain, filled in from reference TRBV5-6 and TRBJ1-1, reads DAGVTQSPTHLIKTRGQQVTLRCSPKSGHDTVSWYQQALGQGPQFIFQYYEEEERQRGNFPDRFSGHQFPNYSSELNVNALLLGDSALYLCASNRGMNTEAFFGQGTRLTVV.

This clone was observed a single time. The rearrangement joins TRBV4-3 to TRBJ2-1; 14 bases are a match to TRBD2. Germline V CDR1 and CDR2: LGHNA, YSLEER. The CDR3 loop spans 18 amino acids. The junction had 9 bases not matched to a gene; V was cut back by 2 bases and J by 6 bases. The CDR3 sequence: CASSQWAGLAGVSNEQFF. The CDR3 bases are TGCGCCAGCAGCCAATGGGCGGGACTAGCGGGAGTAAGCAATGAGCAGTTCTTC.

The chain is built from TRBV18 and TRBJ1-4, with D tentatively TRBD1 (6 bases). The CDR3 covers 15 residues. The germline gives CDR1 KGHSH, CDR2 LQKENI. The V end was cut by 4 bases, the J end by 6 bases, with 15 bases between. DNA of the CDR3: TGTGCCAGCTCACGGGTGGCAGGGGACGATGAAAAACTGTTTTTT. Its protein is CASSRVAGDDEKLFF.

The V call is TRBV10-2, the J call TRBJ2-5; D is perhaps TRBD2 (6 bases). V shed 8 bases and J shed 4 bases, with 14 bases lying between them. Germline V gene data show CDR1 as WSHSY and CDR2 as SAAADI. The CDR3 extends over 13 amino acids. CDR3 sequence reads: CASGLQGGETQYF. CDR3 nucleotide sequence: TGCGCCAGCGGGCTTCAGGGAGGAGAGACCCAGTACTTC.